This T cell receptor (beta chain) was retrieved from a study of shared clonotypes between healthy human individuals. Study background: Every donor yielded three CD4 naive, three CD4 memory, two CD8 naive and one CD8 memory plate.

Trimming took 2 bases from V and 5 from J, leaving 14 bases between them. Looked up from germline, CDR1 is SGHTA and CDR2 is FQGNSA. The CDR3 contains 15 residues. The study separated CD4+ cells into CD45RA+ naive and CD45RA-negative memory subsets. Assay execution took place at the deep level. Measured with immunoSEQ multiplex PCR; TCRdb has only the in-frame clones, and not every one. The sample records approximately 2.1 million clones, approximately 95% being singletons. This clone appeared a few times. The TCR was taken from a man in his late teens or twenties in good health. Some clones in this sample may be carry-over from other donors' samples. This sequence joins TRBV7-2 and TRBJ2-3; weak D call: TRBD2 (6 bases). Sequencing was carried out using naive CD4+ T cells from PBMCs. Subset noted: CD45RA+ positively selected. The CDR3 reads CASSLLGGLRDTQYF. The CDR3, as DNA: TGTGCCAGCAGCTTACTAGGAGGGCTGAGAGATACGCAGTATTTT.